This entry concerns a single T cell receptor (beta chain). No cognate antigen has been identified for it. It has no much larger one-base neighbor in the sample; base qualities were not kept. The cohort comprised around 690 healthy bone marrow donors. Cohort members were all nominally healthy when sampled, although unrecorded immune exposures were likely present. The donor was CMV seropositive and was included in the group of some 290 seropositive cohort members. Every donor gave a peripheral blood sample, and the peripheral blood mononuclear cells from that sample were used for TCR beta sequencing. Genomic DNA extraction from the blood cell samples was performed with the Qiagen DNeasy Blood Extraction Kit. This entry belongs to a study of cytomegalovirus exposure and HLA in healthy donors (dated by TCRdb to about 2017). Background on the whole study: An earlier analysis of approximately 640 of the donors reported 250 to 350 Gb of sequence data and some 120 million unique TCR beta sequences from roughly 180 million T cells. Roughly 5 DR-DQ haplotypes were treated as single units for association and clustering because of strong linkage in the cohort. In addition to the first cohort of 650 to 800 subjects, a separate validation cohort of 120 different subjects was used. Donor age, sex, ethnicity and CMV serostatus were compiled together with the repertoire data. Both class I and class II loci were covered by HLA typing, at four-digit resolution. An early release that covered about 600 HLA-typed donors contained about 300 gigabases of sequencing data and approximately 85 million unique TCR sequences. Typing coverage differed by locus: A, B, C, DRB1 and DQB1 were typed in about 629-630 donors, DQA1 in roughly 510, DPA1 in around 580, and DPB1 in just under 480. The study combined high-throughput TCR immunosequencing, statistical association of individual TCRs with disease status, and machine learning to predict cytomegalovirus infection status. Among roughly 370 genotyped donors of the cohort, an average of approximately 240,000 unique TCR beta nucleotide sequences were sequenced per donor, roughly 20% of them non-productive. The study aimed to test whether signatures of past pathogen exposure could be identified by cataloging public T cell receptors. In a later genetic analysis, genome-wide SNP genotypes for 398 of the 666 donors were used, and that subset was treated as a discovery cohort. An earlier analysis of approximately 500 of the donors applied high-throughput TCR beta sequencing to assess whether each TCR beta V gene segment acted as functional or pseudogenic. The study used immunosequencing to profile the T cell repertoires of 670 or so subjects and linked those repertoires to cytomegalovirus serostatus. In the later analysis, no new phenotypic data were used to find candidate immune exposures; instead, reliance was placed on TCR beta sequences and their occurrence across donors. All discovery cohort repertoires had been generated using a single sequencing platform. To study patterns of TCR occurrence, a later analysis re-analyzed previously published TCR beta repertoires from under 750 donors and added high-resolution HLA genotyping. Of the roughly 430 genotyped donors, about 80% fell in the genetic ancestry cluster associated with self-reported Caucasian donors. General study outcomes and caveats: Broadly in line with IMGT annotations, most TCR beta V segments showed up in productive rearrangements about 87% or about 30% of the time in an earlier analysis of roughly 590 of the donors. A later genetic analysis reported fewer N-insertions in productive TCRs among donors in an Asian-associated ancestry cluster than the approximately 670-donor mean. When HLA alleles, especially DR and DQ, strongly co-occurred, TCR associations were difficult to assign to individual alleles. Specific HLA alleles were associated with over 15,000 TCR beta sequences at a false discovery rate of 0.05 in a later analysis. A cluster of highly shared sequence variants was judged likely to represent a technical artifact of the sequencing pipeline. V-gene and J-gene trimming of TCR beta chains was associated with a missense DCLRE1C variant in a later genetic analysis, and the association was replicated in an independent cohort. Some IMGT-functional V segments, including TRBV6-2 and TRBV6-3, could not be told apart with the 87-base-pair reads, so those segments were excluded. Roughly uniform sequencing depth across donors was assumed in presence/absence analyses, although this assumption may not hold. Because counts were too low, roughly 17 rarely observed V segments, including chromosome 9 orphons, were left out of the earlier analysis of 500 to 650 of the donors. According to a later analysis, parvovirus B19, influenza, CMV and Epstein-Barr virus appeared linked to several top co-occurrence clusters. The study gave a list of over 150 TCR beta chains associated with cytomegalovirus. Most TCR sequences were observed very rarely across donors, whereas some public TCRs were present in many individuals. Compared with equally common non-associated chains, HLA-associated TCR beta chains in a later analysis were more clonally expanded and had lower generation probabilities. This cohort had only TCR beta chains sequenced, and the lack of alpha or paired-chain data limited which features could be detected. A few of the identified cytomegalovirus-associated TCR beta chains were confirmed in vitro to be specific for cytomegalovirus antigens. It was suggested by the authors that the approach could potentially be generalized to other disease states and immunological phenotypes. According to a later analysis, most CMV-associated TCR beta chains appeared to be HLA-restricted, and the HLA associations seemed to be driven largely by CMV exposure. In a later analysis, TCR association rates were found to vary across HLA loci, with the most associated TCRs seen for DRB1 alleles and the fewest for HLA-C alleles. Linkage disequilibrium might explain the correlated functional status among segregating V segments, but an unknown experimental factor could not be excluded. CMV serostatus was the only immune exposure information available for the cohort. Because HLA typing was unavailable for some donors at each locus, only the typed subset was used in association tests. A further reported finding was that TCR beta sequences accurately predicted the HLA-A and HLA-B alleles for most subjects in the first cohort. The classifier was reported to diagnose cytomegalovirus status with high specificity and sensitivity in both the original cohort and the validation cohort.

The germline V gene yields ENHRY for CDR1 and SYGVKD for CDR2. From V the trimming removes 1 base and from J it removes 4 bases, while the gene matches leave 0 bases of the junction unaccounted for. The CDR3 goes from the cysteine to the phenylalanine over 15 residues. The retained sequence is limited to the CDR3, 45 bases, with the frame set at the first base. Libraries were built with the immunoSEQ multiplex PCR assay. For the multiplex PCR, a mixture combining 60 forward primers for TCR Vbeta segments and 13 reverse primers for TCR Jbeta segments was used. The CDR3 region of rearranged TCR beta genes was amplified from genomic DNA with a multiplex PCR assay. On the Illumina HiSeq System, the amplified TCR beta libraries were sequenced as 87-base-pair reads. On the authors' methods: A later analysis tallied around 80 million unique TCR beta chains across the 666 repertoires, and approximately 11 million of those chains were shared by two or more donors. To remove PCR and sequencing errors, raw reads were error-corrected and collapsed into unique sequences using a nearest-neighbor algorithm that merged closely related sequences. V, D and J gene segments were assigned by aligning CDR3 sequences to IMGT reference sequences. For a sequence to be retained, at least a six-nucleotide match to both a V gene segment and a J gene segment was required. A rearrangement counted as productive if the CDR3 had no stop codons and remained in frame with V and J, and every other rearrangement counted as non-productive. CDR3 was defined according to IMGT convention as the region running from the second conserved V-encoded cysteine to the conserved J-encoded phenylalanine. In an earlier analysis of approximately 590 of the donors, sequences lacking an unambiguous match to a single V gene segment were excluded. An earlier analysis of approximately 590 of the donors called V segments functional above 56.7% productive rearrangements and segregating when the between-donor standard deviation exceeded 5%. A statistical classification framework was built to diagnose cytomegalovirus status from the catalog of TCR beta chain sequences. A later analysis assigned V and J genes by comparing TCR nucleotide sequences with IMGT/GENE-DB human TR gene sequences. The TCRdist pipeline was used in a later analysis to assign CDR3 sequences and most-parsimonious VDJ recombination scenarios. In a later analysis, each TCR beta chain was defined by its CDR3 amino acid sequence together with its V-gene family, and reads without a unique V-gene family were excluded. In a later analysis, approximately 640 highly shared, low-generation-probability nucleotide sequences were removed to address suspected cross-contamination and a sequencing artifact. In a later analysis, a clonal expansion index for each public chain was calculated from normalized within-repertoire ranks of inferred template counts. In a later analysis, generation probabilities were computed using a VDJ recombination model fitted to out-of-frame rearrangements, and the results were checked against IGoR. A later analysis scored TCR-TCR, TCR-HLA and TCR-CMV co-occurrence with hypergeometric tests, applying a repertoire-size bias correction to TCR pairs. In a later analysis, false discovery rates were estimated by permuting HLA or CMV assignments 20 times. A later analysis grouped co-occurring TCRs with DBSCAN, adding TCRdist sequence similarity when clustering within HLA-allele-positive subsets. For co-occurrence clustering, repertoires with fewer than 30,000 or more than 120,000 public chains were excluded, along with a handful of repertoires with anomalous nucleotide sharing. This immuneACCESS table, as held by TCRdb, lists in-frame sequences with V and J called but not all clones. Of the missing ones, under half trace to an unresolved V gene in checked studies; the others have no known cause. The DNA gave D and trimming, while V, J and clone size come from that table. In all, the sample holds 95,000 to 100,000 clones, and approximately 9% of those were seen once. The ten largest clones represent just over 5% of the sample.

The TCR was taken from a man over 45 in good health and CMV-seropositive. Input material: PBMCs. This sequence uses TRBV10-3 and TRBJ1-5; TRBD1 lines up with 11 middle nucleotides. The nucleotide sequence reads TGTGCCATCAGTGAGTGGGACAGGGGGAATCAGCCCCAGCATTTT. It is translated as CAISEWDRGNQPQHF.